The 14 T cell receptor beta chains presented below share a single source sample, sequenced in a study of technical replicates of blood from several donors (dated by TCRdb to the late 2010s). Libraries were constructed by the immunoSEQ multiplex PCR assay. Held by TCRdb, this immuneACCESS table contains in-frame sequences only and omits some clones. Under half of the omission traces to an unresolved V gene where checked; the cause of the rest is unknown. The sample table lists some 94,000 clones, just under 95% of them with a count of one. The top ten constitute around 0.31% of the sample. The sample comprised T cells isolated from PBMCs. These receptors all come from a human donor in good health.

The chain recombines TRBV6-5 with TRBJ1-1; D is ambiguous. CDR1 is MNHEY, CDR2 SVGAGI, per germline. Trimming removed 2 bases at V and 3 bases at J, with 7 bases between. The CDR3 is 13 residues long. The CDR3 spells CASSYAGDTEAFF. The CDR3 coding sequence is TGTGCCAGCAGTTACGCGGGAGACACTGAAGCTTTCTTT.

The chain carries TRBV30 and TRBJ1-4; a weak D match, TRBD1 (5 bases). This CDR3 comprises 17 residues. The ends were cut back, 2 bases at V and 0 bases at J, with 16 bases in the middle. Germline CDR1 and CDR2: GTSNPN and SVGIG (reference sequence). CDR3 nucleotides: TGTGCCTGGAGTCGCGGGGGGAACTATTCAACTAATGAAAAACTGTTTTTT. This sequence encodes CAWSRGGNYSTNEKLFF.

This chain connects TRBV28 to TRBJ2-5, with D possibly being TRBD2 (6 bases). This CDR3 contains 14 residues. Trimming removed 7 bases at V and 5 bases at J, with 17 bases between. CDR1 is MDHEN, CDR2 SYDVKM, per germline. CDR3 loop: CASKLMEGFETQYF. CDR3 DNA: TGTGCCAGCAAACTAATGGAGGGATTTGAGACCCAGTACTTC.

The chain joins TRBV4-3 to TRBJ1-1; TRBD1 might be the D (6 bases). Trimming left V 0 bases short and J 4 bases short, with 9 bases between. The CDR3 is 14 amino acids. Germline CDR1 LGHNA, CDR2 YSLEER. CDR3 residues: CASSQDIRGTEAFF. The DNA for the CDR3 is TGCGCCAGCAGCCAAGATATCAGGGGCACTGAAGCTTTCTTT.

The rearrangement links TRBV10-3 to TRBJ2-3; 10 nucleotides align to TRBD2. Germline CDR1 is ENHRY and CDR2 is SYGVKD. This CDR3 comprises 18 residues. The ends lost 3 bases at V and 3 bases at J; junction bases unmatched: 12. DNA for the CDR3: TGTGCCATCAGTGACCCCGGACTAGCGGAAGAAAATACAGATACGCAGTATTTT. It specifies CAISDPGLAEENTDTQYF.

This clone occurred a few times. V and J are TRBV6-5 and TRBJ1-1; D remains ambiguous. CDR1 is MNHEY, CDR2 SVGAGI, per germline. The CDR3 sequence is 13 residues long. V lost 7 bases, J lost 0 bases, and 9 bases lay in between. The CDR3: CASTPIVNTEAFF. The CDR3 DNA follows: TGTGCCAGCACCCCGATAGTGAACACTGAAGCTTTCTTT.

The chain has TRBV7-6 and TRBJ2-7; TRBD1 aligns across 9 bases. The V segment lost 4 bases and the J segment 4 bases; nucleotides outside the gene matches: 8. The CDR3 contains 15 residues. The germline V gene encodes CDR1 SGHVS and CDR2 FNYEAQ. The CDR3 protein is CASSWRGQGEYEQYF. The CDR3 nucleotides read TGTGCCAGCAGCTGGAGGGGACAGGGTGAATACGAGCAGTACTTC.

This clone was recorded only once. The chain links TRBV11-3 to TRBJ2-1; D is perhaps TRBD2 (6 bases). The V gene lost 6 bases and the J gene lost 2 bases, with 17 bases spanning the gap. Germline V CDR1 and CDR2: SGHNT, YENEEA. The CDR3 has 16 residues. DNA for the CDR3: TGTGCCAGCAGTACTGGGACGGAGGGGACCTACAATGAGCAGTTCTTC. It specifies CASSTGTEGTYNEQFF.

In this sample, this clone turned up a few times. The V gene is TRBV2, the J gene TRBJ1-1; D unresolved. Germline V CDR1 and CDR2: SNHLY, FYNNEI. V lost 4 bases and J lost 0, with 3 bases in between. The CDR3 sequence is 12 residues long. The CDR3 reads CASSALNTEAFF. The CDR3 DNA is TGTGCCAGCAGTGCGTTGAACACTGAAGCTTTCTTT.

This clone was seen only once. V usage is TRBV19 and J usage is TRBJ2-7, with D maybe TRBD2 (6 bases). Germline-derived CDR1 and CDR2 are LNHDA and SQIVND (reference sequence). Between the trimmed V and J ends, which lost 6 bases and 2 bases, there was a span of 11 bases. The CDR3 is 13 amino acids. The CDR3 spells CASSISGPYEQYF. DNA of the CDR3: TGTGCCAGTAGCATTAGCGGTCCCTACGAGCAGTACTTC.

The V and J genes are TRBV10-3 and TRBJ2-7; maybe TRBD2 (5 bases). Germline assignment: CDR1 ENHRY and CDR2 SYGVKD. V was cut by 6 bases and J by 3 bases, with 12 bases left in between. This CDR3 contains 13 residues. The DNA of the CDR3 is TGTGCCATCAGCCAGGACTTCCTCTACGAGCAGTACTTC. This sequence encodes CAISQDFLYEQYF.

The rearrangement uses TRBV19 and TRBJ1-4; a possible D gene is TRBD1 (6 bases). Germline lookup yields CDR1 LNHDA and CDR2 SQIVND (reference sequence). V lost 6 bases and J lost 8, with 19 bases in between. This CDR3 has 15 amino acids. CDR3 bases: TGTGCCAGTAGCTCGAGGGGGGGAGGATACGAAAAACTGTTTTTT. Protein: CASSSRGGGYEKLFF.

The gene calls are TRBV5-1 and TRBJ2-3; 8 positions match TRBD2. Germline V gives CDR1 SGHRS, CDR2 YFSETQ. The junction had 5 bases not matched to a gene; V was cut back by 1 base and J by 4 bases. CDR3 size: 15 residues. For the CDR3, the DNA is TGCGCCAGCAGCTTGAGCCTAGCGGGTTCAGATACGCAGTATTTT. This encodes CASSLSLAGSDTQYF.

The rearrangement joins TRBV6-5 to TRBJ2-7, with 8 bases lining up with TRBD2. Germline V CDR1 and CDR2: MNHEY, SVGAGI. The CDR3 runs 16 residues. Germline trimming cut 0 bases from V and 1 base from J; bases unmatched to any gene: 5. The CDR3 sequence is CASSYSNPSGSYEQYF. In nucleotides, the CDR3 is TGTGCCAGCAGTTACTCGAATCCTAGCGGGTCCTACGAGCAGTACTTC.